The rows below give T cell receptor beta chains drawn from one sample of a study of shared clonotypes between healthy human individuals. The data were produced by immunoSEQ multiplex PCR, yet TCRdb's version contains in-frame clones alone and is incomplete. The table records around 2.1 million clones, almost 96% of them present only once. Material: naive CD4+ T cells sorted from blood. These receptors all come from a man in his late teens or twenties in good health. Each CDR3 is given with its conserved first and last residue. D genes are given only for firm matches.

J | D | V | DNA | CDR3
TRBJ2-1 | TRBD2 | TRBV5-1 | TGCGCCAGCAGCTTGAGTTCCAGCGGGGGGGCCTATGAGCAGTTCTTC | CASSLSSSGGAYEQFF
TRBJ1-4 | NA | TRBV25-1 | TGTGCCAGCAGTGAATATCCGTTGGGGCAACTTGAAAAACTGTTTTTT | CASSEYPLGQLEKLFF
TRBJ2-1 | NA | TRBV28 | TGTGCCAGCAGATCTGACAGCGGAGGGTCCTACAATGAGCAGTTCTTC | CASRSDSGGSYNEQFF
TRBJ1-5 | NA | TRBV28 | TGTGCCAGCAATCGTCGGAGGATAGATCAGCCCCAGCATTTT | CASNRRRIDQPQHF
TRBJ2-7 | NA | TRBV6-5 | TGTGCCAGCAGATCGGGCCCCTACGAGCAGTACTTC | CASRSGPYEQYF
TRBJ2-2 | NA | TRBV19 | TGTGCCAGTAGTATAGGCGCGGGTTCCCCCGGGGAGCTGTTTTTT | CASSIGAGSPGELFF
TRBJ2-5 | TRBD2 | TRBV9 | TGTGCCAGCAGCAGCGGGGTTTCTCAAGAGACCCAGTACTTC | CASSSGVSQETQYF
TRBJ1-6 | NA | TRBV25-1 | TGTGCCAGCAGTGAATCGACTGTGGCAGGCTCACCCCTCCACTTT | CASSESTVAGSPLHF
TRBJ2-1 | NA | TRBV2 | TGTGCCAGCAGTCTGGACTTTGACAATGAGCAGTTCTTC | CASSLDFDNEQFF
TRBJ1-4 | TRBD1 | TRBV4-3 | TGCGCCAGCAGCGCTTCCTCCGGGACAGGGTATGAAAAACTGTTTTTT | CASSASSGTGYEKLFF